This T cell receptor (beta chain) derives from a study of T cell changes during pregnancy in multiple sclerosis. Produced via immunoSEQ multiplex PCR; TCRdb's table is partial and in-frame only. Counted here are approximately 40,000 clones, 89% occurring once; the ten biggest clones make up 0.5% to 0.65%. This CDR3 has 16 amino acids. The germline V gene has CDR1 LGHNA and CDR2 YNFKEQ. V gave up 0 bases and J gave up 7 bases; unmatched junction bases: 6. This clone was counted between two and nine times. The chain is built from TRBV4-2 and TRBJ2-2; TRBD2 aligns across 9 bases. This specimen consisted of CD4+ T cells from peripheral blood mononuclear cells, obtained in the first trimester of pregnancy. This clonotype was sampled from a female donor with multiple sclerosis, enrolled in a pregnancy study. This CDR3 reads CASSQEAGGPGGELFF. In nucleotides, the CDR3 is TGTGCCAGCAGCCAAGAGGCGGGGGGGCCGGGCGGGGAGCTGTTTTTT.